This T cell receptor (beta chain) stems from a study of blood T cell repertoires in COVID-19. Turning to the study itself: Both acute and convalescent COVID-19 samples were obtained from the United States, Italy and Spain. T cells, B-cell-depleted T cells, or PBMCs supplied cDNA or gDNA.

The CDR3 sequence is 19 residues long. CDR1 is LGHNA, CDR2 YNFKEQ, per germline. V lost 0 bases to trimming and J lost 3 bases; unmatched junction nucleotides: 11. Here immunoSEQ multiplex PCR was the method, and the copy in TCRdb shows in-frame clones only, minus some. In the table there are 150,000 or so clones, about 86% of which are singletons. The TCR originated in a woman in her seventies with acute or convalescent COVID-19. V and J are TRBV4-2 and TRBJ1-1, with 12 positions matching TRBD1. The material sequenced was peripheral blood. In DNA form, the CDR3 reads TGTGCCAGCAGCCAAGATCTGGGACAGGGGGCCCTCGGGGACACTGAAGCTTTCTTT. Its translation: CASSQDLGQGALGDTEAFF.